Listed here are 4 T cell receptor beta chains from one sample, sequenced in a study of technical replicates of blood from four donors. Assay used: immunoSEQ multiplex PCR; TCRdb lists only in-frame clones, some missing. The data hold more than 65,000 clones, with approximately 91% observed a single time. The specimen sequenced was T cells isolated from PBMCs. These receptor sequences come from a human donor in good health.

The V call is TRBV10-3, the J call TRBJ1-2, with TRBD1 identical over 7 bases. The CDR3 consists of 13 residues. V shed 7 bases and J 5 bases; nucleotides not matched to a gene: 7. Germline V gene data show CDR1 as ENHRY and CDR2 as SYGVKD. CDR3 sequence reads: CAITGQRGYGYTF. The CDR3 DNA sequence: TGTGCCATCACGGGACAGAGGGGTTATGGCTACACCTTC.

This chain links TRBV5-1 with TRBJ2-7, with 7 bases fitting TRBD1. Trimming removed 0 bases from V and 1 base from J; junction bases left unmatched: 4. The length of the CDR3 is 15 residues. CDR1 is SGHRS and CDR2 is YFSETQ in the germline V gene. CDR3 nucleotide sequence: TGCGCCAGCAGCTTGGTGTCAGGGGGATCCTACGAGCAGTACTTC. Amino acid sequence: CASSLVSGGSYEQYF.

The chain employs TRBV7-2 and TRBJ2-3; TRBD2 matches 8 bases. The CDR3 spans 17 residues. V lost 1 base, J lost 4 bases, and 10 bases stayed unmatched. The germline gives CDR1 SGHTA, CDR2 FQGNSA. The CDR3 here is CASSLEVSSGSSDTQYF. The CDR3, as DNA: TGTGCCAGCAGCTTAGAGGTTAGCAGCGGGAGTTCAGATACGCAGTATTTT.

The chain combines TRBV4-1 with TRBJ2-3; unclear D gene. Per the germline V gene, CDR1 is MGHRA and CDR2 is YSYEKL. The V end was cut by 1 base, the J end by 2 bases, with 13 bases between. This CDR3 is 16 amino acids long. CDR3 sequence: CASSQVGTAFTDTQYF. The CDR3 nucleotides are TGCGCCAGCAGCCAAGTTGGAACAGCCTTCACAGATACGCAGTATTTT.